Presented here are 29 T cell receptor beta chains from one specimen sequenced in a study of CD8 T cells in ankylosing spondylitis. Study-wide findings and caveats: Apparently characteristic of ankylosing spondylitis blood was a TCR beta motif (roughly eight highly homologous variants).

No cognate antigen is known for these TCRs. TCRdb re-derived calls from the 5' RACE reads in MiXCR, one entry per CDR3 protein. Counted here are about 540,000 distinct CDR3 sequences, about 13% occurring once; the ten biggest clones make up about 6.8%. The sequenced sample was blood, either unsorted or a sorted T cell fraction (not recorded which). The receptors come from a male donor with ankylosing spondylitis.

This clonotype was detected only a few times. In DNA, the CDR3 is TGTGCCAGCAGTCCAAATCCAGGGAGGGGCTACACCTTC. Translation gives CASSPNPGRGYTF. This rearrangement joins TRBV12-3 or TRBV12-4 to TRBJ1-2; a weak D match, TRBD1 (5 bases). This CDR3 is 13 amino acids long. V was pared by 5 bases and J by 8 bases, with 15 bases between.

This clonotype was picked up many times. The V gene is TRBV10-3, the J gene TRBJ1-1, with D perhaps matching TRBD1 (5 bases). Germline V CDR1 and CDR2: ENHRY, SYGVKD. This CDR3 has 13 residues. Between the trimmed V and J ends, which lost 8 bases and 5 bases, there was a span of 15 bases. The CDR3: CAILPTGRTEAFF. The CDR3, as DNA: TGTGCCATCTTACCAACGGGACGTACTGAAGCTTTCTTT.

V and J are TRBV18 and TRBJ1-5; D might be TRBD1 (6 bases). CDR1 and CDR2 from the germline V gene are KGHSH and LQKENI. Trimming removed 3 bases at V and 5 bases at J, with 20 bases between. The CDR3 totals 17 residues. The chain's CDR3 is CASSPGGTRFGHQPQHF. The DNA of the CDR3 is TGTGCCAGCTCACCGGGCGGGACAAGGTTTGGCCATCAGCCCCAGCATTTT.

In its sample, this clonotype was seen a few times. This chain links TRBV5-1 with TRBJ2-7; D uncertain. CDR1 is SGHRS and CDR2 is YFSETQ in the germline V gene. Trimming shortened V by 4 bases and J by 4 bases, and 18 bases separated the two germline ends. CDR3 length: 15 residues. The CDR3 DNA reads as TGCGCCAGCAGCCCAGAAGGTGGCCCGGGTTACGAGCAGTACTTC. It specifies CASSPEGGPGYEQYF.

The rearrangement links TRBV20-1 to TRBJ2-7; 8 bases align to TRBD2. Germline trimming cut 1 base from V and 0 bases from J; bases unmatched to any gene: 8. The CDR3 is 16 residues long. Germline V gene sequence: CDR1 DFQATT, CDR2 SNEGSKA (reference sequence). CDR3 region: CSARAPIAGTSYEQYV. CDR3 DNA sequence: TGCAGTGCTAGAGCCCCTATAGCGGGGACCTCCTACGAGCAGTACGTC.

This clonotype was picked up many times. The CDR3 nucleotides read TGTGCCAGCAGTTTTCTCTCGGGACCTACGGACACTGAAGCTTTCTTT. Its protein is CASSFLSGPTDTEAFF. The V gene is TRBV12-3 or TRBV12-4, the J gene TRBJ1-1; tentatively, D is TRBD1 (5 bases). Trimming pared 3 bases from V and 3 bases from J, leaving 17 bases between. The CDR3 totals 16 residues.

The V gene is TRBV24-1, the J gene TRBJ2-3; either TRBD1 or TRBD2 may fit D (5 bases each). Between the trimmed V and J ends, which lost 7 bases and 6 bases, there was a span of 19 bases. The germline V gene encodes CDR1 KGHDR and CDR2 SFDVKD. This CDR3 has 15 amino acids. CDR3 DNA sequence: TGTGCCACCAGCACCCTTGGGGACGATACGGATACGCAGTATTTT. Protein sequence: CATSTLGDDTDTQYF.

The J gene is TRBJ2-1, the V gene TRBV9; maybe TRBD2 (6 bases). The V end lost 0 bases, the J end lost 6 bases, and 13 bases lay between the germline ends. Germline V gene sequence: CDR1 SGDLS, CDR2 YYNGEE. This CDR3 is 15 amino acids long. As DNA, the CDR3 is TGTGCCAGCAGCGTAGTCGGGAGTACCTCCAATGAGCAGTTCTTC. This encodes CASSVVGSTSNEQFF. The complete variable domain, with remaining parts taken from reference TRBV9 and TRBJ2-1, reads DSGVTQTPKHLITATGQRVTLRCSPRSGDLSVYWYQQSLDQGLQFLIQYYNGEERAKGNILERFSAQQFPDLHSELNLSSLELGDSALYFCASSVVGSTSNEQFFGPGTRLTVL.

This clonotype showed up many times. The chain links TRBV5-1 to TRBJ2-2; TRBD2 agrees at 8 bases. Losses at the gene ends were 6 bases for V and 5 bases for J; bases not matched to a gene: 3. Per the germline V gene, CDR1 is SGHRS and CDR2 is YFSETQ. This CDR3 region has 13 residues. DNA for the CDR3: TGCGCCAGCAATCCTAGCGGGACCGGGGAGCTGTTTTTT. This gives the protein CASNPSGTGELFF.

There are a few counts of this clonotype. This chain links TRBV12-3 or TRBV12-4 with TRBJ2-4; possible D gene TRBD2, 5 bases. V lost 1 base and J lost 9, with 10 bases in between. CDR3 length: 13 amino acids. The CDR3 reads CASSLGGYIIQYF. The CDR3 region has the DNA TGTGCCAGCAGTTTAGGAGGGTACATCATTCAGTACTTC.

The sample holds many counts of this clonotype. This chain connects TRBV10-3 to TRBJ1-5, with 7 bases matching TRBD1. The CDR3 consists of 15 residues. V trimming: 2 bases; J trimming: 4 bases; junction bases outside the gene matches: 5. Looked up from germline, CDR1 is ENHRY and CDR2 is SYGVKD. CDR3 coding DNA: TGTGCCATCAGTGAGGGAAGGGGGCGAAATCAGCCCCAGCATTTT. This sequence encodes CAISEGRGRNQPQHF.

This clonotype has a handful of counts. The chain links TRBV11-2 to TRBJ2-3; D is uncertain. From germline, CDR1 is SGHAT and CDR2 FQNNGV. The CDR3 is 12 residues long. Trimming pared 4 bases from V and 5 bases from J, leaving 7 bases between. The CDR3 spells CASSSVRDTQYF. The DNA of the CDR3 is TGTGCCAGCAGCTCGGTTCGAGATACGCAGTATTTT.

The chain carries TRBV10-3 and TRBJ2-3; 8 positions agree with TRBD2. The CDR3 runs to 14 residues. Germline V gives CDR1 ENHRY, CDR2 SYGVKD. Germline trimming cut 5 bases from V and 3 bases from J; bases unmatched to any gene: 4. CDR3 in DNA: TGTGCCATCAGTCTACTAGCGGAGACAGATACGCAGTATTTT. Protein sequence: CAISLLAETDTQYF.

A few counts support this clonotype. V gene TRBV7-9 combines with J gene TRBJ1-4; 7 bases line up with TRBD1. The V and J ends lost 7 bases and 7 bases, in that order; junction bases with no gene match: 9. Germline-derived CDR1 and CDR2 are SEHNR and FQNEAQ (reference sequence). The length of the CDR3 is 14 residues. CDR3 coding DNA: TGTGCCAGCAAGTCAGGGACAGAGAGTGAAAAACTGTTTTTT. Translating it yields CASKSGTESEKLFF.

A few counts support this clonotype. The rearrangement uses TRBV7-9 and TRBJ1-1; tentative D call: TRBD1 (5 bases). CDR3 size: 14 residues. Trimming stripped 8 bases from V and 2 bases from J, with 15 bases between. Germline CDR1 and CDR2: SEHNR and FQNEAQ (reference sequence). CDR3 nucleotides: TGTGCCAGCGAATTCCGGACACATAACACTGAAGCTTTCTTT. Protein: CASEFRTHNTEAFF.

There are a few counts of this clonotype. The J gene is TRBJ2-3, the V gene TRBV7-2; TRBD1 might be the D (6 bases). V lost 3 bases and J 5 bases, leaving 15 bases between the germline ends. This CDR3 has 15 residues. Germline V gives CDR1 SGHTA, CDR2 FQGNSA. The CDR3 region is CASSFQGRIGDTQYF. CDR3 in DNA: TGTGCCAGCAGCTTCCAGGGGCGGATAGGAGATACGCAGTATTTT.

The chain carries TRBV7-2 and TRBJ2-6; the D gene is possibly TRBD2 (5 bases). CDR3 length: 19 residues. Trimming left V 1 base short and J 1 base short, with 17 bases between. CDR1 is SGHTA and CDR2 is FQGNSA in the germline V gene. The CDR3 region has the DNA TGTGCCAGCAGCTTAGTGCTGGTCGGGGAGTTTTCTGGGGCCAACGTCCTGACTTTC. This translates into CASSLVLVGEFSGANVLTF.

This clonotype was detected a few times. This chain uses TRBV5-1 with TRBJ2-1, with no clear D. The CDR3 extends over 14 amino acids. Germline V lookup: CDR1 SGHRS, CDR2 YFSETQ. V gave up 6 bases and J gave up 0 bases, with 10 bases separating them. CDR3 nucleotides: TGCGCCAGCACAGTTACCCCCTCCTACAATGAGCAGTTCTTC. It codes for CASTVTPSYNEQFF.

The chain joins TRBV6-6 to TRBJ2-7; D gene unclear. The CDR3 runs to 12 residues. Germline assignment: CDR1 MNHNY and CDR2 SVGAGI (reference sequence). The V and J ends lost 5 bases and 3 bases respectively, with 8 bases between them. The CDR3 DNA is TGTGCCAGCAGTCAGGACGGCTACGAGCAGTACGTC. This sequence encodes CASSQDGYEQYV.

The rearrangement joins TRBV6-5 to TRBJ2-2; 8 nucleotides match TRBD2. Trimming cost V 4 bases and J 9 bases; bases outside gene matches: 22. The germline V gene encodes CDR1 MNHEY and CDR2 SVGAGI. The CDR3 runs 19 residues. The CDR3 region has the DNA TGTGCCAGCAGTTCCGGACTAGCAGACAGAGGTACAACGGTCTGGGAGCTGTTTTTT. Amino acid sequence: CASSSGLADRGTTVWELFF.

This clonotype was seen a few times. The gene calls are TRBV5-6 and TRBJ2-3, with 8 bases aligning to TRBD2. Unmatched junction bases numbered 11, after V lost 3 bases and J lost 2 bases. CDR1 and CDR2 from the germline V gene are SGHDT and YYEEEE. The CDR3 sequence is 17 residues long. This CDR3 is CASSSLSGGWATDTQYF. CDR3 nucleotide sequence: TGTGCCAGCAGCTCCTTATCGGGAGGGTGGGCCACAGATACGCAGTATTTT.

This clonotype has just a few counts. The chain combines TRBV15 with TRBJ1-1; D ambiguous. Germline V lookup: CDR1 LNHNV, CDR2 YYDKDF (reference sequence). This CDR3 is 14 amino acids long. V gave up 8 bases and J gave up 0 bases, with 13 bases separating them. CDR3 nucleotides: TGTGCCACCCTCCCAAGTCTAATGAACACTGAAGCTTTCTTT. Encoded protein: CATLPSLMNTEAFF.

This clonotype has just a few counts. The chain couples TRBV12-3 or TRBV12-4 to TRBJ2-1, with D unresolved. The CDR3 consists of 14 residues. The V end was cut by 7 bases, the J end by 4 bases, with 14 bases between. This CDR3 is CASTARQNYNEQFF. CDR3 DNA sequence: TGTGCCAGCACCGCCCGGCAGAATTACAATGAGCAGTTCTTC.

The rearrangement joins TRBV3-1 to TRBJ2-1; a weak D match, TRBD2 (6 bases). This CDR3 spans 15 amino acids. Germline values: CDR1 LGHDT, CDR2 YNNKEL (reference sequence). V was cut by 4 bases and J by 11 bases, with 21 bases left in between. The CDR3 here is CASSLGLQKRSKQFF. Written as DNA, the CDR3 is TGTGCCAGCAGCCTGGGACTCCAAAAACGGAGTAAGCAGTTCTTC.

This clonotype was counted between two and nine times. V gene TRBV18 combines with J gene TRBJ1-5, with 12 nucleotides matching TRBD1. V dropped 4 bases and J dropped 8; count of bases not matched to a gene: 6. Germline loops: CDR1 KGHSH, CDR2 LQKENI. CDR3 size: 15 residues. The CDR3 here is CASSLGQGAMEPQHF. The CDR3 DNA is TGTGCCAGCTCACTGGGACAGGGGGCGATGGAGCCCCAGCATTTT.

This clonotype was observed a few times. J is TRBJ2-7 and V is TRBV28, with 9 positions matching TRBD2. Trimming removed 10 bases from V and 4 bases from J; junction bases left unmatched: 5. The CDR3 spans 12 residues. CDR1 and CDR2 from the germline V gene are MDHEN and SYDVKM. The CDR3 DNA follows: TGTGCCACCTGGACTAGCGCATACGAGCAGTACTTC. It translates to CATWTSAYEQYF.

This rearrangement joins TRBV7-6 to TRBJ2-4; D gene unclear. Looked up from germline, CDR1 is SGHVS and CDR2 is FNYEAQ. CDR3 size: 16 residues. Trimming left V 1 base short and J 3 bases short, with 13 bases between. The CDR3 region is CASSLGSGQFKNIQYF. The CDR3 DNA reads as TGTGCCAGCAGCTTAGGGTCAGGCCAATTCAAAAACATTCAGTACTTC.

The CDR3: CASSLMGGGAGTDTQYF. CDR3 nucleotide sequence: TGTGCCAGCAGCTTAATGGGTGGGGGCGCTGGCACAGATACGCAGTATTTT. V is TRBV7-2 and J is TRBJ2-3; possibly TRBD1 for D (6 bases). The V and J ends lost 2 bases and 1 base respectively, with 16 bases between them. In germline, CDR1 is SGHTA, CDR2 FQGNSA. The CDR3 totals 17 residues.

The genes are TRBV27 and TRBJ2-1, with TRBD2 matching 11 bases. V lost 5 bases, J lost 9 bases, and 9 bases stayed unmatched. Germline values: CDR1 MNHEY, CDR2 SMNVEV (reference sequence). This CDR3 is 15 amino acids long. This CDR3 reads CASSISGTSGGEQFF. CDR3 sequence (DNA): TGTGCCAGCAGTATCTCGGGGACTAGCGGCGGTGAGCAGTTCTTC.